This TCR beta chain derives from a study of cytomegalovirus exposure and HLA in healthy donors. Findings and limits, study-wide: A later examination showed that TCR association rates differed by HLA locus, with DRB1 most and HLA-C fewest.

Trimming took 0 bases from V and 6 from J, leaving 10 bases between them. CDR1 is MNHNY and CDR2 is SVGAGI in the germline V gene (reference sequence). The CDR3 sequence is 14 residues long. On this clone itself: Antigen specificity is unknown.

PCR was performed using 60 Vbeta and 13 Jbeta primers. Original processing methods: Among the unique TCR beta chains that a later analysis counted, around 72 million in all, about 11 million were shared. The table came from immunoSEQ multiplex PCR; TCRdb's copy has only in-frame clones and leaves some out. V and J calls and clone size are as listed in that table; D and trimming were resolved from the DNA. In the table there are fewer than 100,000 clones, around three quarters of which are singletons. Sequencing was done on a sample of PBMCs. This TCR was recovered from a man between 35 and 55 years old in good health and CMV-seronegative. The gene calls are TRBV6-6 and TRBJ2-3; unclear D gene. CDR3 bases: TGTGCCAGCAGTTACTCGTTTCTACTCGATACGCAGTATTTT. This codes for CASSYSFLLDTQYF.